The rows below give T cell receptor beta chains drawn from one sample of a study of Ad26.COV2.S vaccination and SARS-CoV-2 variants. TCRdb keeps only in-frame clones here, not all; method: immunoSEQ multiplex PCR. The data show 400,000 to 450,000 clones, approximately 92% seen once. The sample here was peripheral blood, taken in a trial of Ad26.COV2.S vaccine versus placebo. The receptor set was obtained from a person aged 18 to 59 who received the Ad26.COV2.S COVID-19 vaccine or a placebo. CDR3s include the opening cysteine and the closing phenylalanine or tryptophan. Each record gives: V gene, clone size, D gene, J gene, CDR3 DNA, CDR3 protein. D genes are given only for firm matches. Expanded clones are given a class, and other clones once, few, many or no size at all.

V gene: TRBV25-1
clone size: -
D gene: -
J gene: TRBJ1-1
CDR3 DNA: TGTGCCAGCAGTGCATACAAGAACACTGAAGCTTTCTTT
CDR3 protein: CASSAYKNTEAFF

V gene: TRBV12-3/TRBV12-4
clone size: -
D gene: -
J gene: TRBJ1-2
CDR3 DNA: TGTGCCAGCAGTTCGGGCGGGGGCTACACCTTC
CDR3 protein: CASSSGGGYTF

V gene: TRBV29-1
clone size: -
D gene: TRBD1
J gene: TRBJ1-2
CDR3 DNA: TGCAGCGTTGAAGACTACCAGCCACAGGGGGGCGACTATGGCTACACCTTC
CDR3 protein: CSVEDYQPQGGDYGYTF

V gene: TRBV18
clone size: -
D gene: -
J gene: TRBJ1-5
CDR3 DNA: TGTGCCAGCTCACCAATGGTTGCATCCAGGGGTACTCAGCCCCAGCATTTT
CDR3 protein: CASSPMVASRGTQPQHF

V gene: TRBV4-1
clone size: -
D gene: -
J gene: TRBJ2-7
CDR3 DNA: TGCGCCAGCAGCCTAGGTCGTCCGAACGAGCAGTACTTC
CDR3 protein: CASSLGRPNEQYF

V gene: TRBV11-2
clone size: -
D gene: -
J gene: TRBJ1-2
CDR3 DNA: TGTGCCAGCAGCTCGTGGCAAGATCCTAACTATGGCTACACCTTC
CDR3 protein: CASSSWQDPNYGYTF

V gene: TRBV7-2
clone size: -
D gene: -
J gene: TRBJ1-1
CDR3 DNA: TGTGCCAGCAGCTCTGCACGTTGGAACACTGAAGCTTTCTTT
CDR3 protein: CASSSARWNTEAFF

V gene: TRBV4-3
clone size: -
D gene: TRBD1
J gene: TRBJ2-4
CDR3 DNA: TGCGCCAGCAGCCAAGATTGGACAGGGGGAGCCAAAAACATTCAGTACTTC
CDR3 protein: CASSQDWTGGAKNIQYF

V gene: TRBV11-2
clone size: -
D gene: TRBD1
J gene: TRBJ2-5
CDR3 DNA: TGTGCCAGCAGCTTAGATACAGGGGGTCAAGAGACCCAGTACTTC
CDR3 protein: CASSLDTGGQETQYF

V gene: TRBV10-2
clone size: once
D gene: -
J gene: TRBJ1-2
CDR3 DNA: TGCGCCAGCAGTGAGTCGAGAGGGGCTAACTATGGCTACACCTTC
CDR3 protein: CASSESRGANYGYTF

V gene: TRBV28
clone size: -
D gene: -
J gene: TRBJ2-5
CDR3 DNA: TGTGCCAGCAGTTTATTGGCCAGGGTCCGAGAGACCCAGTACTTC
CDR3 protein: CASSLLARVRETQYF

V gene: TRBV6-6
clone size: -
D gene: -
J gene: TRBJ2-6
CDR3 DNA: TGTGCCAGCAGTTACACACTTGCTGGGGCCAACGTCCTGACTTTC
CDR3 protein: CASSYTLAGANVLTF

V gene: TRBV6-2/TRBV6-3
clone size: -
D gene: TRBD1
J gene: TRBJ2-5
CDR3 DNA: TGTGCCAGCAGTCGGGACAGGCGAGAGACCCAGTACTTC
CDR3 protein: CASSRDRRETQYF

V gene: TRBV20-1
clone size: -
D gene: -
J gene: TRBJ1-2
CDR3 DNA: TGCAGTGCTAACAGGAACTATGGCTACACCTTC
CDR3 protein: CSANRNYGYTF

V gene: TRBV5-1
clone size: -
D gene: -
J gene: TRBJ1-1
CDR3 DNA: TGCGCCAGCAGCTTGACAGGGATGAACACTGAAGCTTTCTTT
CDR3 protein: CASSLTGMNTEAFF

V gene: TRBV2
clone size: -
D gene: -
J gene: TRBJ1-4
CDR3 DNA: TGTGCCAGCAGTGGATTACAGGGCGCGGGTGAAAAACTGTTTTTT
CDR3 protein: CASSGLQGAGEKLFF

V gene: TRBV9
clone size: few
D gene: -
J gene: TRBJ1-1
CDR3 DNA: TGTGCCAGCAGCGAAACAGGGAACACTGAAGCTTTCTTT
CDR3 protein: CASSETGNTEAFF

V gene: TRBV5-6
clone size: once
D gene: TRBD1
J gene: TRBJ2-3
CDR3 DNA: TGTGCCAGCAGCTTCCGACAGGGTGTGAATACGCAGTATTTT
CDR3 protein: CASSFRQGVNTQYF

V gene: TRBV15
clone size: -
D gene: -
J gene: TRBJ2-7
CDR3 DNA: TGTGCCACCAGCTTCATTAGTACAGGAGACTACGAGCAGTACTTC
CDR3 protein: CATSFISTGDYEQYF

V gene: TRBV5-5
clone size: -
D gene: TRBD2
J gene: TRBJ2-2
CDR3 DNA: TGTGCCAGCAGCTCCGGACTAGCGGGGGCCGGGGAGCTGTTTTTT
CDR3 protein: CASSSGLAGAGELFF

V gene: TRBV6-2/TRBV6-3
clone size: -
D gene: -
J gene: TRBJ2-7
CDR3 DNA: TGTGCCAGCAGTGGAGGCAGGGTCGAGCAGTACTTC
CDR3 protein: CASSGGRVEQYF

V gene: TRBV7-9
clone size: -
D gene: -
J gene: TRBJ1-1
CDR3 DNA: TGTGCCAGCAGCTTAGTGGACGGGTTAGATGCTTTCTTT
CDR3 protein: CASSLVDGLDAFF

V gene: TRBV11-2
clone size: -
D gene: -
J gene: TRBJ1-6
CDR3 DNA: TGTGCCAGCAGCTTAGTGCGTGGGACCTATAATTCACCCCTCCACTTT
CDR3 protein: CASSLVRGTYNSPLHF

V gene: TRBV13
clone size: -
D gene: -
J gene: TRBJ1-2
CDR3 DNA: TGTGCCAGCACCAATCAAGGTCGGGGCTACACCTTC
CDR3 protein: CASTNQGRGYTF

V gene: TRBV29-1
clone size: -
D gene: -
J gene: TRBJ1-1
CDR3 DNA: TGCAGCGTTGTGGGGGCTACAGGGCTCACTGAAGCTTTCTTT
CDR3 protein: CSVVGATGLTEAFF

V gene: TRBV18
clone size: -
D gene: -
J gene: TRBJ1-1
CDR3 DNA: TGTGCCAGCTCACTTTCACAACAGAACACTGAAGCTTTCTTT
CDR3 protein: CASSLSQQNTEAFF

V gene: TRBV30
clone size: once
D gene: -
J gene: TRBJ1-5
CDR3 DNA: TGTGCCTGGGGCCTTTGGGGGGCAAGTCAGCCCCAGCATTTT
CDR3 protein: CAWGLWGASQPQHF

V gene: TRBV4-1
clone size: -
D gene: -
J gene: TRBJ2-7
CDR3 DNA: TGCGCCAGCAGCCAAACAACAGGTTCCCCTCGCAACTACGAGCAGTACTTC
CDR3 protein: CASSQTTGSPRNYEQYF

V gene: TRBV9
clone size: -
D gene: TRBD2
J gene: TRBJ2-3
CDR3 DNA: TGTGCCAGCAGCGTAGGCCGGGGGGGAGATACGCAGTATTTT
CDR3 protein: CASSVGRGGDTQYF

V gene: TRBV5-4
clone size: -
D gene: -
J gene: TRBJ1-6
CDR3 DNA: TGTGCCAGCAGCTTGGCCCCCGGTAATTCACCCCTCCACTTT
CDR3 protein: CASSLAPGNSPLHF

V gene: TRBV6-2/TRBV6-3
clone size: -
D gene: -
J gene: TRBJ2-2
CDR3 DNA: TGTGCCAGCAGTTCAGGGCCCACCGGGGAGCTGTTTTTT
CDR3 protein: CASSSGPTGELFF

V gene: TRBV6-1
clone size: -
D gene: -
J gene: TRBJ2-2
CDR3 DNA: TGTGCCAGCAGTGAAAACGCAGGGCCCGGGGAGCTGTTTTTT
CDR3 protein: CASSENAGPGELFF

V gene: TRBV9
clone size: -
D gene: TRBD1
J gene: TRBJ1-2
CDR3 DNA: TGTGCCAGCAGCGTAGGGCAGGGGGATGGCTACACCTTC
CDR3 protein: CASSVGQGDGYTF

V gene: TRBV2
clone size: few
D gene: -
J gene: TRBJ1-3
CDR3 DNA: TGTGCCAGCAGTCGGGACATTTCTGGAAACACCATATATTTT
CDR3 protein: CASSRDISGNTIYF

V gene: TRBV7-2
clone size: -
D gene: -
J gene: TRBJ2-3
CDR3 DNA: TGTGCCAGCAGCCCTAGGACTCAGTATACGCAGTATTTT
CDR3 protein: CASSPRTQYTQYF

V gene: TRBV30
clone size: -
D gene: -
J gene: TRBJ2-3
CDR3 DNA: TGTGCCCGGGGTACTAAAACAGGCACAGATACGCAGTATTTT
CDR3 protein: CARGTKTGTDTQYF

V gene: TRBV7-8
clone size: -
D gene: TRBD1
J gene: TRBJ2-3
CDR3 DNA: TGTGCCAGCAGCTTAGGGGGACAGGCGCTAATTACAGATACGCAGTATTTT
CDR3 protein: CASSLGGQALITDTQYF

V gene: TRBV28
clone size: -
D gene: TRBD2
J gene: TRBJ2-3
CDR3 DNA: TGTGCCAGCAGTCCAAGAATTTTAAGCGGGGGGGCAGATACGCAGTATTTT
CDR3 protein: CASSPRILSGGADTQYF

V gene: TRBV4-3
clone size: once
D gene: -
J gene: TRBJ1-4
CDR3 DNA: TGCGCCAGCAGCCAAGATGGTGCCTTTGAAAAACTGTTTTTT
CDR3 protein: CASSQDGAFEKLFF

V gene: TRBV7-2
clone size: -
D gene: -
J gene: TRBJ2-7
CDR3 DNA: TGTGCCAGCAGCTTAACCGGGGGCAGCTCCTACGAGCAGTACTTC
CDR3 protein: CASSLTGGSSYEQYF

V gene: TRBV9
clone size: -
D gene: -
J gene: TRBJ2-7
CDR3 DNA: TGTGCCAGCAGCGTAGGTCCTGCGAGGTACGAGCAGTACTTC
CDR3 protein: CASSVGPARYEQYF

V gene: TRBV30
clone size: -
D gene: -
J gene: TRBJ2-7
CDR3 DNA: TGTGCCTGGAGTGTCGGAGGGACCCTAAAGTTCGAGCAGTACTTC
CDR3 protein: CAWSVGGTLKFEQYF

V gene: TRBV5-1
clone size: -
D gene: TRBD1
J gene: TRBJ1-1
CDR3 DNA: TGCGCCAGCAGCTTGGGACAGGGAACGGTTGGTGCTTTCTTT
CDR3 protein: CASSLGQGTVGAFF

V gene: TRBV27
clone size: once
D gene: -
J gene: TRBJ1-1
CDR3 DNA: TGTGCCAGTGGAGGAGGCACTGAAGCTTTCTTT
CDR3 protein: CASGGGTEAFF

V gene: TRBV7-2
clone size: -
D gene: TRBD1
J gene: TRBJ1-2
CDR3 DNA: TGTGCCAGCAGCTTCAGACAGGGTCGAGGCTACACCTTC
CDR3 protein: CASSFRQGRGYTF

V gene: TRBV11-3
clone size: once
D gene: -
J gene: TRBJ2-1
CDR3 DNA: TGTGCCAGCAGCTTAGCTCGCTACAATGAGCAGTTCTTC
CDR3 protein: CASSLARYNEQFF